This T cell receptor (beta chain) derives from a study of radiotherapy plus CTLA-4 blockade in lung cancer. The overall study: Across the patients, objective responses occurred in approximately 20%, and disease control in roughly 30%. General study findings and limits: In blood, TCR clones derived from the tumor expanded after radiotherapy plus ipilimumab.

The method was immunoSEQ multiplex PCR; TCRdb's version includes in-frame clones alone and lacks a portion of them. Of more than 30,000 clones listed, less than 75% were seen once; the top ten hold under 5%. The germline gives CDR1 SGHRS, CDR2 YFSETQ. V dropped 1 base and J dropped 13; count of bases not matched to a gene: 13. This CDR3 region has 16 residues. This clone was seen just once. Antigen unknown. The gene calls are TRBV5-1 and TRBJ2-2, with TRBD1 matching 10 bases. Sequencing was performed on peripheral blood, taken from a patient treated with radiotherapy plus ipilimumab. This TCR came from a human donor with non-small cell lung cancer who had stable disease on radiotherapy plus ipilimumab. The CDR3 DNA sequence: TGCGCCAGCAGCTTGAAAGGGACAGGGGAACCCTCTAGGCTGTTTTTT. Translated: CASSLKGTGEPSRLFF. The variable domain in full, with the rest retrieved from reference TRBV5-1 and TRBJ2-2, is KAGVTQTPRYLIKTRGQQVTLSCSPISGHRSVSWYQQTPGQGLQFLFEYFSETQRNKGNFPGRFSGRQFSNSRSEMNVSTLELGDSALYLCASSLKGTGEPSRLFFGEGSRLTVL.